Listed below are T cell receptor beta chains from one sample, sequenced in a study of shared T cell receptors in the human thymus. Sequencing was performed with immunoSEQ multiplex PCR; in TCRdb, only in-frame clones are kept and a portion is missing. The sample has 640,000 or so clones; around 87% are singletons. Another study also made use of these data, one on human thymus T cells.

Sequenced material: thymocytes. The receptors originated from a boy under three years old with a congenital heart defect. Both conserved end residues are part of each CDR3. D genes are given only for firm matches. Size values are once, few and many counts, or a class for expanded clones, and some rows have none.

clone size,V gene,J gene,D gene,CDR3 DNA,CDR3 protein
-,TRBV7-3,TRBJ2-2,TRBD2,TGTGCCAGCAGCTTAACCAGCTGGGCGGGGGGTAACACCGGGGAGCTGTTTTTT,CASSLTSWAGGNTGELFF
-,TRBV19,TRBJ2-2,-,TGTGCCAGTAGTGTCAGAGAAGGGGGTAACACCGGGGAGCTGTTTTTT,CASSVREGGNTGELFF
-,TRBV19,TRBJ1-2,-,TGTGCCAGTAGTACCCGGACACAGGGTATGAGTGGCTACACCTTC,CASSTRTQGMSGYTF
-,TRBV7-9,TRBJ1-3,-,TGTGCCAGCAGCTTAGTTGTAGGAGGTGACGGAAACACCATATATTTT,CASSLVVGGDGNTIYF
-,TRBV19,TRBJ1-5,-,TGTGCCAGTAGAATCAGGGGAAACGGCAATCAGCCCCAGCATTTT,CASRIRGNGNQPQHF
-,TRBV20-1,TRBJ2-1,-,TGCAGTGCTTGGGGCGATGAGCAGTTCTTC,CSAWGDEQFF
-,TRBV5-1,TRBJ2-5,-,TGCGCCAGCAGCTTGGGCGGTTCCCCAGAGACCCAGTACTTC,CASSLGGSPETQYF
-,TRBV4-3,TRBJ2-1,TRBD2,TGCGCCAGCAGCCAATTGACTAGCGGGAGGGCGAATGAGCAGTTCTTC,CASSQLTSGRANEQFF
-,TRBV11-2,TRBJ2-7,TRBD2,TGTGCCAGCAGCTTACCCAGCGGGAGTCTCTCCTACGAGCAGTACTTC,CASSLPSGSLSYEQYF
-,TRBV29-1,TRBJ1-2,-,TGCAGCGTCTGGGCTGGCCTAGGGGGATCCTATGGCTACACCTTC,CSVWAGLGGSYGYTF
-,TRBV2,TRBJ2-7,TRBD2,TGTGCCAGCAGTGAAAGGGGACTAGCGGGGCTCTACGAGCAGTACTTC,CASSERGLAGLYEQYF
-,TRBV5-6,TRBJ2-2,TRBD1,TGTGCCAGCAGCTATGGCCGTGAGACAGGGGGCACCGGGGAGCTGTTTTTT,CASSYGRETGGTGELFF
-,TRBV19,TRBJ1-2,TRBD1,TGTGCCAGTAGTATAGAGCATCAGGGGGCGCCCAACTATGGCTACACCTTC,CASSIEHQGAPNYGYTF
-,TRBV5-6,TRBJ1-2,TRBD1,TGTGCCAGCAGCTTTGGGGGCAGGGGGAGCTATGGCTACACCTTC,CASSFGGRGSYGYTF
-,TRBV4-3,TRBJ2-7,TRBD2,TGCGCCAGCAGCCAATCGGTGGAGGGCGGGAGAGCGGCGGAGCAGTACTTC,CASSQSVEGGRAAEQYF
-,TRBV9,TRBJ2-7,-,TGTGCCAGCAGCGTACAACGGGAAGGCGACGAGCAGTACTTC,CASSVQREGDEQYF
-,TRBV19,TRBJ2-7,TRBD1,TGTGCCAGTAGTCGGGGGACAGGACCGTACGAGCAGTACTTC,CASSRGTGPYEQYF
-,TRBV10-3,TRBJ2-3,-,TGTGCCATCAGTGAGTCGGACAGATCCACAGATACGCAGTATTTT,CAISESDRSTDTQYF
-,TRBV29-1,TRBJ2-3,-,TGCAGCGTTGAAGATCGGGGTAGCCCCCCCACAGATACGCAGTATTTT,CSVEDRGSPPTDTQYF
-,TRBV21-1,TRBJ1-1,-,TGTGCCAGCAGCAAAGCGTCACAGTCATGCGTCGAAGCTTTCTTT,CASSKASQSCVEAFF
-,TRBV4-3,TRBJ2-1,-,TGCGCCAGCAGCCAGACAGTCCGGGTCACCTACTACAATGAGCAGTTCTTC,CASSQTVRVTYYNEQFF
-,TRBV5-6,TRBJ1-2,-,TGTGCCAGCAGCTTGGATGGGGGTTATAAGCGGGCTGGCTACACCTTC,CASSLDGGYKRAGYTF
-,TRBV12-5,TRBJ1-1,-,TGTGCTAGTGGTCGCAGGGGTATGGACACTGAAGCTTTCTTT,CASGRRGMDTEAFF
-,TRBV10-3,TRBJ2-1,TRBD2,TGTGCCATCAGTGAGTCTCGGGGGAGGGCCGGTGAGCAGTTCTTC,CAISESRGRAGEQFF
-,TRBV10-2,TRBJ1-6,-,TGCGCCAGCATCGGCTGGGGGGGCGGCACCTATAATTCACCCCTCCACTTT,CASIGWGGGTYNSPLHF
-,TRBV7-9,TRBJ2-7,-,TGTGCCAGCAGGGACGGACAGAGTCCTCCTGACGAGCAGTACTTC,CASRDGQSPPDEQYF
few,TRBV15,TRBJ2-3,TRBD2,TGTGCCACCAGCAGAGCAACTAGCGGGGGGAGTGGCACAGATACGCAGTATTTT,CATSRATSGGSGTDTQYF
once,TRBV7-7,TRBJ2-3,TRBD2,TGTGCCACCCGACTAGCGGGAGGTCGGGGCACAGATACGCAGTATTTT,CATRLAGGRGTDTQYF
-,TRBV2,TRBJ2-4,TRBD1,TGTGCCAGCAGTTTTTCCGGGACAGGCCAAAACATTCAGTACTTC,CASSFSGTGQNIQYF
few,TRBV5-8,TRBJ1-6,-,TGTGCCAGCAGCTCTCCGGGTCCCTATAATTCACCCCTCCACTTT,CASSSPGPYNSPLHF
-,TRBV28,TRBJ1-5,-,TGTGCCAGCAGTTTACAAGGGGTACAGCCCCAGCATTTT,CASSLQGVQPQHF
-,TRBV4-3,TRBJ2-1,TRBD2,TGCGCCAGCAGCCAAGACACTAGCGGGATGAGATCCCCCGACAATGAGCAGTTCTTC,CASSQDTSGMRSPDNEQFF
-,TRBV5-1,TRBJ2-1,TRBD2,TGCGCCAGCAGCTTGGGTCCTAGCGGGAGGGCCTGGGTTGAGCAGTTCTTC,CASSLGPSGRAWVEQFF
-,TRBV15,TRBJ2-2,-,TGTGCCACCAGCAGCCAAGGGGTTGCGAACACCGGGGAGCTGTTTTTT,CATSSQGVANTGELFF
-,TRBV30,TRBJ2-1,TRBD2,TGTGCCTGGAGTGGGGTGAAGCGGGAGAGCTCCTACAATGAGCAGTTCTTC,CAWSGVKRESSYNEQFF
once,TRBV28,TRBJ2-7,-,TGTGCCAGCAGTTTAACAGGGAGAAGCTCCTACGAGCAGTACTTC,CASSLTGRSSYEQYF
once,TRBV19,TRBJ2-3,TRBD2,TGTGCCAGTAGTACCAAAGCGGGGGGTGGCACAGATACGCAGTATTTT,CASSTKAGGGTDTQYF
-,TRBV28,TRBJ2-7,TRBD1,TGTGCCAGCGGGACAGGGGGCCCTTCCTACGAGCAGTACTTC,CASGTGGPSYEQYF